Shown below are 11 T cell receptor beta chains from a single sample sequenced in a study of long-term antiretroviral therapy in people with HIV. They ran version v3.0 of the immunoSEQ assay at survey level. Here immunoSEQ multiplex PCR was the method, and the copy in TCRdb shows in-frame clones only, minus some. The sample gives around 29,000 clones, around nine tenths of which show up once; 10% to 15% is in the top ten. This specimen consisted of unsorted PBMCs, obtained 1.1 years after starting antiretroviral therapy. The receptors originated from a man aged 18 to 29 with HIV.

V usage is TRBV6-5 and J usage is TRBJ2-5; D may match TRBD1 or TRBD2 (5 bases each). Trimming took off 2 bases at V and 4 bases at J, with 11 bases between the two ends. This CDR3 comprises 14 residues. Germline V gives CDR1 MNHEY, CDR2 SVGAGI. In DNA, the CDR3 is TGTGCCAGCAGTTACGGGGACCAACGAGAGACCCAGTACTTC. This codes for CASSYGDQRETQYF.

This chain connects TRBV2 to TRBJ1-2; 7 positions match TRBD1. The CDR3 is 15 residues long. V gave up 6 bases and J gave up 7 bases; unmatched junction bases: 14. Germline V gene lookup returns CDR1 SNHLY and CDR2 FYNNEI. CDR3 bases: TGTGCCAGCAGAATAAGGACAGGCGGGGAGAGTGGCTACACCTTC. It yields the protein CASRIRTGGESGYTF.

Worth noting for this clone: One end of the junction fails to match germline, which may point to a read error. The rearrangement joins TRBV10-2 to TRBJ1-6; unclear D gene. The CDR3 is 11 amino acids. Germline CDR1 reads WSHSY; CDR2 reads SAAADI. The CDR3 coding sequence is TGCGCCAGCGGGGAACCGACACCTCTCCACTTT. Its translation is CASGEPTPLHF.

J is TRBJ2-7 and V is TRBV9; 7 nucleotides align to TRBD2. The CDR3 spans 13 residues. V lost 5 bases to trimming and J lost 9 bases; unmatched junction nucleotides: 11. CDR1 and CDR2 (germline): SGDLS, YYNGEE. CDR3: CASSGLADLRQYF. CDR3 nucleotide sequence: TGTGCCAGCAGTGGTCTAGCGGACCTCCGGCAGTACTTC.

The CDR3 DNA reads as TGTGCCAGCAGTGACCGACAGGGAAGGAATCAGCCCCAGCATTTT. Translated: CASSDRQGRNQPQHF. The genes are TRBV2 and TRBJ1-5, with 7 positions matching TRBD1. CDR3 length: 15 residues. In germline, CDR1 is SNHLY, CDR2 FYNNEI. J was trimmed by 4 bases and V by 3 bases; bases with no gene match: 6. Filled out from reference TRBV2 and TRBJ1-5, the complete variable domain reads EPEVTQTPSHQVTQMGQEVILRCVPISNHLYFYWYRQILGQKVEFLVSFYNNEISEKSEIFDDQFSVERPDGSNFTLKIRSTKLEDSAMYFCASSDRQGRNQPQHFGDGTRLSIL.

The V gene is TRBV27, the J gene TRBJ1-4, with 10 bases lining up with TRBD1. The V and J ends lost 5 bases and 4 bases, in that order; junction bases with no gene match: 13. Germline CDR1 reads MNHEY; CDR2 reads SMNVEV (reference sequence). CDR3 length: 18 residues. CDR3 in amino acids: CASSPSRTGGYYNEKLFF. The CDR3 nucleotides read TGTGCCAGCAGTCCCTCTCGGACAGGGGGTTACTATAATGAAAAACTGTTTTTT.

The rearrangement joins TRBV5-1 to TRBJ1-2, with D uncertain. Looked up from germline, CDR1 is SGHRS and CDR2 is YFSETQ. The CDR3 is made up of 14 amino acids. V was cut by 0 bases and J by 2 bases, with 8 bases left in between. In DNA, the CDR3 is TGCGCCAGCAGCTTGGGTTTAGGGAACTATGGCTACACCTTC. Protein sequence: CASSLGLGNYGYTF.

The rearrangement uses TRBV6-1 and TRBJ2-5, with a weak D call TRBD2 (5 bases). The CDR3 runs to 15 residues. With 6 bases removed from V and 5 bases from J, the gap between germline ends came to 19 bases. Germline CDR1 reads MNHNS; CDR2 reads SASEGT. CDR3 DNA: TGTGCCAGCAGGACTCTACAAAACCCGGGGGAGACCCAGTACTTC. Translating it yields CASRTLQNPGETQYF.

The chain uses TRBV7-3 and TRBJ2-5, with D possibly being TRBD1 (6 bases). Germline V gene data show CDR1 as SGHTA and CDR2 as FQGTGA. The CDR3 is 14 residues long. V lost 5 bases and J 5 bases, leaving 15 bases between the germline ends. The CDR3 loop reads CASSPTGIGETQYF. In DNA form, the CDR3 reads TGTGCCAGCAGCCCCACAGGGATCGGGGAGACCCAGTACTTC.

V and J are TRBV9 and TRBJ2-2; 11 bases fit TRBD1. Germline V gene data show CDR1 as SGDLS and CDR2 as YYNGEE. Unmatched junction bases numbered 9, after V lost 3 bases and J lost 8 bases. CDR3 size: 16 residues. The CDR3 is CASSARDRGLIGELFF. The CDR3 DNA is TGTGCCAGCAGCGCCCGGGACAGGGGGTTAATAGGGGAGCTGTTTTTT.

J is TRBJ2-2 and V is TRBV25-1; perhaps TRBD2 as D (5 bases). There are 15 residues in the CDR3. Trimming took off 2 bases at V and 9 bases at J, with 16 bases between the two ends. Germline V gene sequence: CDR1 MGHDK, CDR2 SYGVNS. CDR3 in DNA: TGTGCCAGCAGTGAAAGAGGAAGCAGGAGGAGGGAGCTGTTTTTT. Translated, it gives CASSERGSRRRELFF.